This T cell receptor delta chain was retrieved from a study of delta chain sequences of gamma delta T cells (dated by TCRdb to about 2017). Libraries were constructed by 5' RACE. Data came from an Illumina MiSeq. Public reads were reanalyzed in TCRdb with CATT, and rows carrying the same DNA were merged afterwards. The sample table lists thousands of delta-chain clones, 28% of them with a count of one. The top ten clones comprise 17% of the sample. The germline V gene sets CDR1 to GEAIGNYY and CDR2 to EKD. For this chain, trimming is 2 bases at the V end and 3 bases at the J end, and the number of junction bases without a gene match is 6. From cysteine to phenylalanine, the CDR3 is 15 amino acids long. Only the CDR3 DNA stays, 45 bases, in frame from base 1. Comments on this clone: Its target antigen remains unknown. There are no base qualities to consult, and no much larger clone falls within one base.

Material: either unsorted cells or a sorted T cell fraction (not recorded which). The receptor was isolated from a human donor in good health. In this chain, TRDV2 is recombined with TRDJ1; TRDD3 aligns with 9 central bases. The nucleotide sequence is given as TGTGCCTGTGACAAACTCTCTGGGGGATCCGATAAACTCATCTTT. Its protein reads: CACDKLSGGSDKLIF.